These T cell receptor beta chains were read from a single sample in a study of T cells in Graves' hyperthyroidism and ophthalmopathy. TCRdb reprocessed the multiplex PCR reads via MiXCR and lists one record per CDR3 protein. This sample has about 96,000 distinct CDR3 sequences; about half occur once, and the top ten carry roughly 26%. Sequenced input: blood. The receptors were sampled from a woman aged 40-49 years with Graves' hyperthyroidism. CDR3s leave out the opening cysteine and the closing phenylalanine or tryptophan. A D gene is named only where the DNA matches it firmly. Size tells how often a clone was seen (once, few, many) or the class of an expanded clone, and some rows leave it out.

abundance: .; j_gene: TRBJ1-5; v_gene: TRBV13; d_gene: .; CDR3aa: ASSLDEGRQETQH
abundance: many; j_gene: TRBJ2-7; v_gene: TRBV29-1; d_gene: .; CDR3aa: SARPGHLSYEQY
abundance: .; j_gene: TRBJ2-7; v_gene: TRBV20-1; d_gene: .; CDR3aa: SARGRYEQY
abundance: .; j_gene: TRBJ1-3; v_gene: TRBV10-3; d_gene: .; CDR3aa: AIRGGGGATIY
abundance: many; j_gene: TRBJ1-4; v_gene: TRBV20-1; d_gene: .; CDR3aa: SARALSNEKLF
abundance: many; j_gene: TRBJ2-5; v_gene: TRBV5-1; d_gene: .; CDR3aa: ASSLGTAQETQY
abundance: medium-sized; j_gene: TRBJ2-7; v_gene: TRBV7-9; d_gene: .; CDR3aa: ASSLAQGLSYEQY
abundance: .; j_gene: TRBJ2-7; v_gene: TRBV7-2; d_gene: TRBD2; CDR3aa: ASSFSSGRTGEQY
abundance: many; j_gene: TRBJ2-2; v_gene: TRBV5-1; d_gene: .; CDR3aa: ASSKGDANTGELF
abundance: few; j_gene: TRBJ1-6; v_gene: TRBV10-3; d_gene: .; CDR3aa: ASRQDDYNSPLH
abundance: .; j_gene: TRBJ1-1; v_gene: TRBV7-6; d_gene: .; CDR3aa: ASSKGPGELMNTETF
abundance: many; j_gene: TRBJ1-2; v_gene: TRBV7-2; d_gene: .; CDR3aa: ASSLLSGYGYT
abundance: .; j_gene: TRBJ1-1; v_gene: TRBV12-3/TRBV12-4; d_gene: .; CDR3aa: ASSLSGPPGTEAF
abundance: .; j_gene: TRBJ2-2; v_gene: TRBV19; d_gene: TRBD1; CDR3aa: ASSVGTANTGELF
abundance: .; j_gene: TRBJ1-2; v_gene: TRBV5-5; d_gene: TRBD1; CDR3aa: ASSLVSGGQGIDYGYT
abundance: .; j_gene: TRBJ2-3; v_gene: TRBV6-5; d_gene: TRBD2; CDR3aa: ASSPPSGRSTDTQY
abundance: many; j_gene: TRBJ1-5; v_gene: TRBV2; d_gene: TRBD1; CDR3aa: ASSRQGSNQPQH
abundance: .; j_gene: TRBJ1-2; v_gene: TRBV7-9; d_gene: .; CDR3aa: ASSPAGGYGYA
abundance: .; j_gene: TRBJ2-1; v_gene: TRBV7-2; d_gene: TRBD2; CDR3aa: ATSMGSGRVEQF
abundance: medium-sized; j_gene: TRBJ1-3; v_gene: TRBV10-3; d_gene: .; CDR3aa: AISAGARNANTIY
abundance: .; j_gene: TRBJ1-1; v_gene: TRBV2; d_gene: .; CDR3aa: ATETVKAF
abundance: few; j_gene: TRBJ2-5; v_gene: TRBV24-1; d_gene: .; CDR3aa: ATSEHLFGETQY
abundance: .; j_gene: TRBJ2-5; v_gene: TRBV29-1; d_gene: TRBD2; CDR3aa: SVHRLAGEETQY
abundance: medium-sized; j_gene: TRBJ1-1; v_gene: TRBV10-3; d_gene: .; CDR3aa: AISGVRNTEAF
abundance: once; j_gene: TRBJ1-2; v_gene: TRBV7-2; d_gene: .; CDR3aa: ASSLGMGEGDGYT
abundance: .; j_gene: TRBJ1-1; v_gene: TRBV13; d_gene: TRBD1; CDR3aa: ASSGTGTGTEAF
abundance: many; j_gene: TRBJ2-2; v_gene: TRBV9; d_gene: TRBD2; CDR3aa: ASSVIPGGGTGELF
abundance: .; j_gene: TRBJ2-6; v_gene: TRBV29-1; d_gene: .; CDR3aa: SVSGTASNVLT
abundance: few; j_gene: TRBJ2-7; v_gene: TRBV29-1; d_gene: .; CDR3aa: SVESLGYEQY
abundance: .; j_gene: TRBJ2-5; v_gene: TRBV7-9; d_gene: TRBD1; CDR3aa: ASSGQGEGETQY
abundance: .; j_gene: TRBJ1-1; v_gene: TRBV7-9; d_gene: .; CDR3aa: AGSQGFGAF
abundance: .; j_gene: TRBJ2-7; v_gene: TRBV7-9; d_gene: .; CDR3aa: ASSDEPRIEPGRGEQY
abundance: .; j_gene: TRBJ2-7; v_gene: TRBV20-1; d_gene: TRBD2; CDR3aa: SASHLAGGSYEQY
abundance: .; j_gene: TRBJ1-3; v_gene: TRBV9; d_gene: .; CDR3aa: ASSLGTNGNTIY
abundance: many; j_gene: TRBJ1-2; v_gene: TRBV12-3/TRBV12-4; d_gene: TRBD1; CDR3aa: ASSRSGQGAYGYT
abundance: many; j_gene: TRBJ1-1; v_gene: TRBV27; d_gene: .; CDR3aa: ASRTAGMNTEAF
abundance: .; j_gene: TRBJ1-3; v_gene: TRBV27; d_gene: .; CDR3aa: ASSLSEPLSGNTIY
abundance: .; j_gene: TRBJ2-5; v_gene: TRBV29-1; d_gene: .; CDR3aa: SSYRVQETQY
abundance: few; j_gene: TRBJ1-5; v_gene: TRBV10-3; d_gene: .; CDR3aa: AISAEPGQPQH